The entry below describes one T cell receptor beta chain. Its antigen is unknown. Receptors were amplified or captured by the immunoSEQ multiplex PCR assay. For the multiplex PCR, a mixture combining 60 forward primers for TCR Vbeta segments and 13 reverse primers for TCR Jbeta segments was used. A multiplex PCR assay on genomic DNA amplified the CDR3 region of rearranged TCR beta genes. On the Illumina HiSeq System, the amplified TCR beta libraries were sequenced as 87-base-pair reads. In the source study's methods: In a later analysis, tens of millions of unique TCR beta chains were counted across the roughly 610 repertoires, and about 9.9 million of these chains were shared by at least two donors. To remove PCR and sequencing errors, raw reads were error-corrected and collapsed into unique sequences using a nearest-neighbor algorithm that merged closely related sequences. Alignment of CDR3 sequences to IMGT reference sequences was used to assign V, D and J gene segments. Each retained sequence needed at least a six-nucleotide match to both a V gene segment and a J gene segment. A rearrangement was called productive if the CDR3 had no stop codons and remained in frame with V and J, and every other rearrangement was called non-productive. Following IMGT convention, CDR3 was defined as the stretch from the second conserved V-encoded cysteine to the conserved J-encoded phenylalanine. Sequences without an unambiguous match to a single V gene segment were excluded from the earlier analysis of about 600 of the donors. An earlier analysis of several hundred of the donors classified V segments as functional when productive rearrangements were above 56.7% and as segregating when the standard deviation between donors was above 5%. A statistical classification framework was developed to diagnose cytomegalovirus status using the catalog of TCR beta chain sequences. V and J gene assignment, in a later analysis, came from comparing TCR nucleotide sequences with IMGT/GENE-DB human TR gene sequences. A later analysis assigned CDR3 sequences and most-parsimonious VDJ recombination scenarios with the TCRdist pipeline. In a later analysis, each TCR beta chain was defined by its CDR3 amino acid sequence together with its V-gene family, and reads lacking a unique V-gene family were excluded. To address suspected cross-contamination and a sequencing artifact, a later analysis removed 550 to 750 highly shared, low-generation-probability nucleotide sequences. In a later analysis, a clonal expansion index for each public chain was calculated from normalized within-repertoire ranks of inferred template counts. In a later analysis, generation probabilities were computed with a VDJ recombination model fitted to out-of-frame rearrangements, and the resulting probabilities were checked against IGoR. In a later analysis, hypergeometric tests were used to score TCR-TCR, TCR-HLA and TCR-CMV co-occurrence, with a repertoire-size bias correction applied to TCR pairs. A later analysis estimated false discovery rates by permuting HLA or CMV assignments 20 times. In a later analysis, co-occurring TCRs were grouped using DBSCAN, and TCRdist sequence similarity was added for clustering within HLA-allele-positive subsets. Repertoires with fewer than 30,000 or more than 120,000 public chains, plus five repertoires with anomalous nucleotide sharing, were excluded from co-occurrence clustering. Drawn from immuneACCESS, this table holds only the in-frame rearrangements with V and J called that TCRdb kept. Clones are partly lost; checked studies trace under half to an unresolved V gene and leave the rest unexplained. From that table come the V and J calls and clone size; the DNA was used to work out D and trimming. For this sample, the table gives tens of thousands of clones. Of the sample, about 5.5% is held by the ten largest clones.

The cohort consisted of 650 to 850 healthy bone marrow donors. All cohort members were sampled while nominally healthy, although unrecorded immune exposures were likely present. The donor tested CMV seropositive and was one of the 289 seropositive cohort members. Each donor provided a peripheral blood sample, and peripheral blood mononuclear cells were used for TCR beta sequencing. Genomic DNA was extracted from the blood cell samples with the Qiagen DNeasy Blood Extraction Kit. The source of the sample is a study of cytomegalovirus exposure and HLA in healthy donors (TCRdb year 2017). Regarding the complete study: An earlier analysis of roughly 610 of the donors reported under 300 Gb of sequence data and about 120 million unique TCR beta sequences obtained from about 179 million T cells. An early release covering roughly 600 HLA-typed donors comprised 250 to 350 gigabases of sequencing data and roughly 86 million unique TCR sequences. Of the roughly 400 genotyped donors, over 70% fell in the genetic ancestry cluster associated with self-reported Caucasian donors. The study aimed to test whether signatures of past pathogen exposure could be identified by cataloging public T cell receptors. Using immunosequencing, the study profiled T cell repertoires from fewer than 850 subjects and related those repertoires to cytomegalovirus serostatus. Along with the roughly 700-subject first cohort, a separate validation cohort of over 90 different subjects was used. To predict cytomegalovirus infection status, the study combined high-throughput TCR immunosequencing, statistical association of individual TCRs with disease status, and machine learning. A later analysis re-analyzed previously published TCR beta repertoires from approximately 670 donors and added high-resolution HLA genotyping to study TCR occurrence patterns. Rather than using new phenotypic data, the later analysis identified candidate immune exposures from TCR beta sequences and from how often those sequences occurred across donors. An earlier analysis of about 600 of the donors used high-throughput TCR beta sequencing to judge whether each TCR beta V gene segment behaved as functional or pseudogenic. Donor age, sex, ethnicity and CMV serostatus were collected together with the repertoire data. Genome-wide SNP genotypes for about 65% of the 666 donors were used in a later genetic analysis, which treated that subset as a discovery cohort. Every repertoire in the discovery cohort had been generated on one and the same sequencing platform. HLA typing included class I and class II loci at four-digit resolution. Typing coverage varied by locus: roughly 629-630 donors for A, B, C, DRB1 and DQB1; approximately 500 for DQA1; 600 to 610 for DPA1; roughly 470 for DPB1. A handful of DR-DQ haplotypes were handled as single units for association and clustering because linkage in the cohort was strong. On average, about 200,000 unique TCR beta nucleotide sequences were sequenced per donor among some 420 genotyped donors of the cohort, with around 19% of those sequences being non-productive.

Overall results and qualifications from the work: The earlier analysis of some 560 of the donors excluded approximately 15 rarely observed V segments, including chromosome 9 orphons, because counts were too low. Three of the identified cytomegalovirus-associated TCR beta chains were confirmed in vitro to be specific for cytomegalovirus antigens. Sequencing depth was assumed to be roughly uniform across donors in the presence/absence analyses, though that assumption may not hold. While some public TCRs were present in many individuals, most TCR sequences turned up only very rarely across donors. A group of highly shared sequence variants was considered likely to be a technical artifact of the sequencing pipeline. The classifier was reported to diagnose cytomegalovirus status with high specificity and sensitivity in both the original cohort and the validation cohort. It was suggested by the authors that the approach could potentially be generalized to other disease states and immunological phenotypes. A later genetic analysis reported fewer N-insertions in productive TCRs among donors in an Asian-associated ancestry cluster than the roughly 640-donor mean. A later analysis reported that several top co-occurrence clusters appeared linked to parvovirus B19, influenza, CMV and Epstein-Barr virus. For the cohort, immune exposure information was limited to CMV serostatus. Strong co-occurrence of HLA alleles, especially DR and DQ, made assigning TCR associations to individual alleles difficult. HLA typing was unavailable for some donors at each locus, so association tests used only the typed subset. A later analysis found that TCR association rates varied across HLA loci, with DRB1 alleles showing the most associated TCRs and HLA-C alleles the fewest. Compared with equally common non-associated chains, HLA-associated TCR beta chains in a later analysis were more clonally expanded and had lower generation probabilities. Some IMGT-functional V segments, including TRBV6-2 and TRBV6-3, could not be told apart with the 87-base-pair reads, so those segments were excluded. A later analysis found that most CMV-associated TCR beta chains appeared HLA-restricted, with HLA associations seemingly driven largely by CMV exposure. Linkage disequilibrium might explain the correlated functional status among segregating V segments, but an unknown experimental factor could not be excluded. The study listed over 150 TCR beta chains as associated with cytomegalovirus. In this cohort, only TCR beta chains were sequenced, and detectable features were limited by the absence of alpha or paired-chain data. A further reported finding was that TCR beta sequences accurately predicted the HLA-A and HLA-B alleles for most subjects in the first cohort. A later analysis associated about 16,000 TCR beta sequences with specific HLA alleles at a false discovery rate of 0.05. An earlier analysis of several hundred of the donors showed that most TCR beta V segments appeared in productive rearrangements either about 87% or about 30% of the time, which broadly matched IMGT annotations. A later genetic analysis associated a missense DCLRE1C variant with V-gene and J-gene trimming of TCR beta chains, and an independent cohort replicated the association.

V and J are truncated by 1 base and 9 bases respectively, leaving an intervening sequence of 19 bases. The CDR3, from cysteine to phenylalanine, totals 17 residues. The CDR3 DNA has 51 bases and is translated from base 1. CDR1 and CDR2 were assigned from the germline V gene (reference sequence) as LNHNV and YYDKDF. Recombination connected TRBV15 to TRBJ1-6; possibly the D gene is TRBD1, per 5 matching bases. The clonotype originates from a girl aged 5 to 17 in good health and CMV-seropositive. Material: PBMCs. The sequenced DNA is TGTGCCACCAGCAGAGTCGGGGGGATCGTCGGAAGTTCACCCCTCCACTTT. It is translated as CATSRVGGIVGSSPLHF.